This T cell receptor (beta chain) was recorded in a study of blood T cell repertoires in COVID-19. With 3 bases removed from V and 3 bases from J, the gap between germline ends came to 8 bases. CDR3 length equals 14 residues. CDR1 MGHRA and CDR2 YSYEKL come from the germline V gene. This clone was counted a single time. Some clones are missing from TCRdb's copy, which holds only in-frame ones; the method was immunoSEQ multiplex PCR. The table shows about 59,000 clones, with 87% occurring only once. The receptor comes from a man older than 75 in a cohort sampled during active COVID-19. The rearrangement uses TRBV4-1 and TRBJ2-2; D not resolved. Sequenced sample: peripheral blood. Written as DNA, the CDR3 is TGCGCCAGCAGCCAGAAAGAGTACACCGGGGAGCTGTTTTTT. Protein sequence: CASSQKEYTGELFF.